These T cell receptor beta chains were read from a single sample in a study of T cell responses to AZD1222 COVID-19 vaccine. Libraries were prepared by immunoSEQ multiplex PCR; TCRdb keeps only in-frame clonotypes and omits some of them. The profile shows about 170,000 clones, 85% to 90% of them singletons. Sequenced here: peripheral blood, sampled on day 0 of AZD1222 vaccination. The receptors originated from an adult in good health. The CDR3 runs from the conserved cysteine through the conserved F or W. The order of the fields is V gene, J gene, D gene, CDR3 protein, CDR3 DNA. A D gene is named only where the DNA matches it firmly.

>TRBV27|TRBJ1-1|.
CASRRQDLGWTEAFF
TGTGCCAGCAGGCGACAAGACCTAGGGTGGACTGAAGCTTTCTTT
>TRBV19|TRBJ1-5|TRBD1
CASNPGQGLFSNQPQHF
TGTGCCAGTAACCCGGGACAGGGCTTATTCAGTAATCAGCCCCAGCATTTT
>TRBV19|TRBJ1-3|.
CASRPMTGSGNTIYF
TGTGCCAGTAGACCTATGACCGGCTCTGGAAACACCATATATTTT
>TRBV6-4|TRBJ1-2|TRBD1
CASSVSTGANYGYTF
TGTGCCAGCAGTGTTTCGACAGGGGCTAACTATGGCTACACCTTC
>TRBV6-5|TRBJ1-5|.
CASSKAGNQPQHF
TGTGCCAGCAGCAAGGCAGGAAATCAGCCCCAGCATTTT
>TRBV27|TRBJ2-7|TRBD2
CASSPGLAGVYEQYF
TGTGCCAGCAGTCCGGGACTAGCGGGGGTCTACGAGCAGTACTTC
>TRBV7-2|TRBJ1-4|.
CASSFPSRDEKLFF
TGTGCCAGCAGCTTTCCCTCCCGAGATGAAAAACTGTTTTTT
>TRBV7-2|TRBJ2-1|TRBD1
CASSLDRVGQFF
TGTGCCAGCAGCCTAGACAGGGTCGGGCAGTTCTTC
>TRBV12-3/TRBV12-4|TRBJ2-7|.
CASSSDGGYEQYF
TGTGCCAGCAGCTCGGACGGAGGCTACGAGCAGTACTTC
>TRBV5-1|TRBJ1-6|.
CASRPQGSSYNSPLHF
TGCGCCAGCAGACCTCAGGGGAGCTCCTATAATTCACCCCTCCACTTT
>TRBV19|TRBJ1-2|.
CASRKTATYGYTF
TGTGCCAGTCGCAAGACGGCTACCTATGGTTACACCTTC
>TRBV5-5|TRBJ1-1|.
CASSSRTDEAFF
TGTGCCAGCAGCTCAAGGACAGATGAAGCTTTCTTT
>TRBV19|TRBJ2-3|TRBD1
CASSIGTGGDTQYF
TGTGCCAGTAGTATAGGGACAGGGGGCGATACGCAGTATTTT
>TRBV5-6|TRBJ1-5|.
CASSLMGDNQPQHF
TGTGCCAGCAGCTTGATGGGGGACAATCAGCCCCAGCATTTT
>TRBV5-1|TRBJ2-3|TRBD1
CASSLGQGLTDTQYF
TGCGCCAGCAGCTTAGGACAGGGGTTGACAGATACGCAGTATTTT
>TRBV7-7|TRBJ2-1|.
CASSLGTDNEQFF
TGTGCTAGCAGCTTAGGAACAGACAATGAGCAGTTCTTC
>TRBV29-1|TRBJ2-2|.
CSAREAADTGELFF
TGCAGCGCCCGTGAAGCTGCAGACACCGGGGAGCTGTTTTTT
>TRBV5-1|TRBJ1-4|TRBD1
CASSIKGQGASELFF
TGCGCCAGCAGTATAAAGGGACAGGGGGCGTCGGAACTGTTTTTT
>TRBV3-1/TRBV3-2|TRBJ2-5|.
CASSQFRETQYF
TGTGCCAGCAGCCAATTTCGGGAGACCCAGTACTTC
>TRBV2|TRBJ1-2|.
CASSEGGLGTNYGYTF
TGTGCCAGCAGTGAGGGGGGCTTGGGGACGAACTATGGCTACACCTTC
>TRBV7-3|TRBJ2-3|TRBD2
CASSLVAGGRNTQYF
TGTGCCAGCAGCTTAGTAGCGGGGGGGCGAAATACGCAGTATTTT
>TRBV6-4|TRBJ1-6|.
CASSLESSYNSPLHF
TGTGCCAGCAGTTTGGAGAGCTCCTATAATTCACCCCTCCACTTT
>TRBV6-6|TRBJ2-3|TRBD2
CASSPLAGVSTDTQYF
TGTGCCAGCAGCCCACTCGCGGGGGTTAGCACAGATACGCAGTATTTT
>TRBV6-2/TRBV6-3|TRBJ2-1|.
CASSRGSSYNEQFF
TGTGCCAGCAGTCGGGGGAGCTCCTACAATGAGCAGTTCTTC
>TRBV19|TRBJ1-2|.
CASSFTGDGYTF
TGTGCCAGTAGTTTCACAGGAGATGGCTACACCTTC